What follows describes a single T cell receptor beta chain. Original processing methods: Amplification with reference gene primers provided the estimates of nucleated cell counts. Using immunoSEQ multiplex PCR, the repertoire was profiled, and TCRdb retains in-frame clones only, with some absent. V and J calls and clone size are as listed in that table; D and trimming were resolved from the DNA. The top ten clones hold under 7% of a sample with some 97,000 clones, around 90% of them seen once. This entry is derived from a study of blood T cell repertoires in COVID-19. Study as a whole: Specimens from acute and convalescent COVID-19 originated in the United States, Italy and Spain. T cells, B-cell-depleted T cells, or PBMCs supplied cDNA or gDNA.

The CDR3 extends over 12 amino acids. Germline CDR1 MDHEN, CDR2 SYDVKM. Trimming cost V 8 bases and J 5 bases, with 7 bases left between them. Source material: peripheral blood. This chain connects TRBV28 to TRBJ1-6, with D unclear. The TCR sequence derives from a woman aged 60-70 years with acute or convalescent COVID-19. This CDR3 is CASRGNNSPLHF. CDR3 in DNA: TGTGCCAGCCGCGGGAATAATTCACCCCTCCACTTT.